A selection of T cell receptor beta chains follows, all from one sample in a study of blood T cell repertoires in COVID-19. The data were produced by immunoSEQ multiplex PCR, yet TCRdb's version contains in-frame clones alone and is incomplete. Here the sample spans 180,000 or so clones, roughly 88% being singletons. The sequenced sample consisted of peripheral blood. The source of these receptors is a woman in her forties with COVID-19, enrolled during active disease. The CDR3 runs from the conserved cysteine through the conserved F or W. Fields, in order: V gene, J gene, clone size, D gene, CDR3 DNA, CDR3 protein. The D gene is left open where the match is weak. Size is stated for part of the rows, as once, few or many counts, or as a class when the clone is expanded.

>TRBV5-1|TRBJ2-7|-|TRBD1
TGCGCCAGCAGTTCCCGGGACAGAACCTACGAGCAGTACTTC
CASSSRDRTYEQYF
>TRBV10-1|TRBJ2-3|few|-
TGCGCCAGCAGTGCACAGGGGACTAGCACAGATACGCAGTATTTT
CASSAQGTSTDTQYF
>TRBV29-1|TRBJ2-1|-|TRBD2
TGCAGCGATAGACTAGCGAGTGAGCAGTTCTTC
CSDRLASEQFF
>TRBV9|TRBJ2-2|-|TRBD2
TGTGCCAGCAGCCGACTAGCGACGAACACCGGGGAGCTGTTTTTT
CASSRLATNTGELFF
>TRBV14|TRBJ2-1|-|TRBD2
TGTGCCAGCAGCCACGGGACTAGCGACTACAATGAGCAGTTCTTC
CASSHGTSDYNEQFF
>TRBV6-5|TRBJ1-1|-|TRBD1
TGTGCCAGCCGAATTGGGACAGGTTTGAACACTGAAGCTTTCTTT
CASRIGTGLNTEAFF
>TRBV14|TRBJ1-5|-|-
TGTGCCAGCAGCCAATCCTCAGGCAACCTTTATAGCAATCAGCCCCAGCATTTT
CASSQSSGNLYSNQPQHF
>TRBV14|TRBJ1-2|few|TRBD1
TGTGCCAGCAGCCAAGATCCGACAGGGATATATGGCTACACCTTC
CASSQDPTGIYGYTF
>TRBV5-4|TRBJ2-2|-|TRBD1
TGTGCCAGCAGCCCCCAGGGGGCGAACACCGGGGAGCTGTTTTTT
CASSPQGANTGELFF
>TRBV4-1|TRBJ2-7|-|TRBD1
TGCGCCAGCAGCCAGCCGGGACAGGGCTCCTACGAGCAGTACTTC
CASSQPGQGSYEQYF
>TRBV19|TRBJ2-7|-|TRBD1
TGTGCCAGGCCCCGGGACAGGGTAGGCGAGCAGTACTTC
CARPRDRVGEQYF
>TRBV11-3|TRBJ2-3|-|-
TGTGCCAGCAAGGGGGGGGATACGCAGTATTTT
CASKGGDTQYF
>TRBV14|TRBJ2-3|-|-
TGTGCCAGCAGCCAAGAGGGCAGGGGTAGCACAGATACGCAGTATTTT
CASSQEGRGSTDTQYF
>TRBV19|TRBJ1-5|once|-
TGTGCCAGTAGCGAGGGTATCGAGCCCCAGCATTTT
CASSEGIEPQHF
>TRBV6-1|TRBJ1-5|-|-
TGTGCCAGCAGTGAAGGGGGGGGCACTCAGCCCCAGCATTTT
CASSEGGGTQPQHF
>TRBV27|TRBJ1-2|few|-
TGTGCCAGCAGTTTATCATGGGCCTCCTTTGGTTATGGCTACACCTTC
CASSLSWASFGYGYTF
>TRBV27|TRBJ2-2|-|-
TGTGCCAGCACCCCCGGGGGCACCGGGGAGCTGTTTTTT
CASTPGGTGELFF
>TRBV10-3|TRBJ2-3|-|-
TGTGCCATCAGCCAGAGGGATACGCAGTATTTT
CAISQRDTQYF
>TRBV2|TRBJ2-7|-|TRBD1
TGTGCCAGCAGTGATGGGCCTACAGGGGAGATCTACGAGCAGTACTTC
CASSDGPTGEIYEQYF
>TRBV6-1|TRBJ2-7|once|TRBD1
TGTGCCAGCAGTGAAATTCCGGGACAGGGGAAGCAGTACTTC
CASSEIPGQGKQYF
>TRBV10-1|TRBJ2-4|few|-
TGCGCCAGCAGTGGTTTCTCCTTCGGAGGAAACATTCAGTACTTC
CASSGFSFGGNIQYF
>TRBV14|TRBJ2-1|few|TRBD2
TGTGCCAGCAGCCAACGTCCGGGACTAGCAGGTCATGAGCAGTTCTTC
CASSQRPGLAGHEQFF
>TRBV7-8|TRBJ2-7|-|-
TGTGCCAGCAGCTTCCCTACGGAGCCTGTGCAGTACTTC
CASSFPTEPVQYF
>TRBV2|TRBJ1-4|-|TRBD1
TGTGCCACCAGAGGGACAGGCTCAACTAATGAAAAACTGTTTTTT
CATRGTGSTNEKLFF
>TRBV10-1|TRBJ2-3|-|TRBD1
TGCGCCAGCAGTGAGGGTTTGGGGACAGCGGACACAGATACGCAGTATTTT
CASSEGLGTADTDTQYF
>TRBV6-5|TRBJ1-5|-|-
TGTGCCAGCAGTTACCTTCGGGGGGGGAATCAGCCCCAGCATTTT
CASSYLRGGNQPQHF
>TRBV18|TRBJ1-1|-|TRBD1
TGTGCCAGCTGGGAAGGGGGCTATCGGACTGAAGCTTTCTTT
CASWEGGYRTEAFF
>TRBV6-5|TRBJ2-7|-|TRBD2
TGTGCCAGCAGTTACTCATCGGGGGGTAAGCAGTACTTC
CASSYSSGGKQYF
>TRBV6-5|TRBJ1-1|-|TRBD1
TGTGCCAGCAGACGACCAGGGGGCGCCGGGGCTTTCTTT
CASRRPGGAGAFF
>TRBV24-1|TRBJ2-1|-|TRBD2
TGTGCCACCAGTGTTCAGACTAGCGGGAGGGGGAATGAGCAGTTCTTC
CATSVQTSGRGNEQFF
>TRBV24-1|TRBJ2-1|-|TRBD2
TGTGCCACCAGTGACACCGGGCGGGGGAGTTCCTACAATGAGCAGTTCTTC
CATSDTGRGSSYNEQFF
>TRBV19|TRBJ2-3|-|-
TGTGCCAGTAGTCCTATACGTTCGGTGGGCAGGGGCACAGATACGCAGTATTTT
CASSPIRSVGRGTDTQYF
>TRBV12-3/TRBV12-4|TRBJ2-7|-|TRBD2
TGTGCCAGCAGTTTGGCGGGGGACTACGAGCAGTACTTC
CASSLAGDYEQYF
>TRBV18|TRBJ1-5|-|TRBD1
TGTGCCAGCTCACCGGGGACAGGGAACTATCAGCCCCAGCATTTT
CASSPGTGNYQPQHF
>TRBV3-1/TRBV3-2|TRBJ1-1|once|-
TGTGCCAGCAGCCAAGGGAACAGGGTCACTGAAGCTTTCTTT
CASSQGNRVTEAFF
>TRBV6-2/TRBV6-3|TRBJ2-3|-|TRBD2
TGTGCCAGCAGCTCCTCTCTAGCGGGAGGGGCGGATACGCAGTATTTT
CASSSSLAGGADTQYF
>TRBV25-1|TRBJ2-4|once|TRBD1
TGTGCCAGCAGTCCGGGACAGGGGGCCTCAAACATTCAGTACTTC
CASSPGQGASNIQYF
>TRBV28|TRBJ2-7|few|TRBD2
TGTGCCAGCACCCTTGGGCGGGGGGGCTCCTACGAGCAGTACTTC
CASTLGRGGSYEQYF
>TRBV14|TRBJ2-5|few|TRBD1
TGTGCCAGCAGCCCTTCTCACAGGGGGGTAGAGACCCAGTACTTC
CASSPSHRGVETQYF
>TRBV6-1|TRBJ1-6|-|-
TGTGCCAGCGGGCAGGATTATAATTCACCCCTCCACTTT
CASGQDYNSPLHF
>TRBV29-1|TRBJ1-1|-|-
TGCAGCGTTGACCCACCCGGGGCGCGGGGAATTGAAGCTTTCTTT
CSVDPPGARGIEAFF
>TRBV5-1|TRBJ1-3|-|-
TGCGCCAGCAGCCTTACACCGGGAGCGGGACACAACTCTGGAAACACCATATATTTT
CASSLTPGAGHNSGNTIYF
>TRBV19|TRBJ1-1|-|-
TGTGCCAGTAGTTACAGGGTCCAGGCTAGCGAAGCTTTCTTT
CASSYRVQASEAFF
>TRBV13|TRBJ2-3|-|TRBD2
TGTGCCAGCAGCTTAGCTAGCGGCGAGGAAGATACGCAGTATTTT
CASSLASGEEDTQYF
>TRBV11-2|TRBJ1-6|-|-
TGTGCCAGCAGATCCGCGACCCTTCAAGGGGTTAATTCACCCCTCCACTTT
CASRSATLQGVNSPLHF
>TRBV19|TRBJ1-2|once|-
TGTGCCAGTAGGAGAGTGAACTATGGCTACACCTTC
CASRRVNYGYTF
>TRBV7-9|TRBJ1-2|-|-
TGTGCCAGCAGCTCCGGGGGCTATGGCTACACCTTC
CASSSGGYGYTF